A single sample is the source of the 3 T cell receptor beta chains below, sequenced in a study of OX40 agonist ivuxolimab in advanced cancers. The data were produced by immunoSEQ multiplex PCR, yet TCRdb's version contains in-frame clones alone and is incomplete. The data contain about 150,000 clones, 94% of them singletons. The source was CD4+ or CD8+ T cells sorted from blood, collected in a trial of the OX40 agonist ivuxolimab. The receptors stem from an adult with an advanced solid tumor such as melanoma, head and neck, liver or kidney cancer.

This chain joins TRBV5-4 and TRBJ2-5; 7 bases align to TRBD1. The CDR3 length is 14 residues. Germline-derived CDR1 and CDR2 are SGHNT and YYREEE (reference sequence). The V and J ends lost 5 bases and 9 bases, in that order; junction bases with no gene match: 13. As DNA, the CDR3 is TGTGCCAGCAGACGGGACAGCCAGTCGGGCGCCCAGTACTTC. This encodes CASRRDSQSGAQYF.

The genes are TRBV27 and TRBJ1-2; 9 bases are a match to TRBD1. The length of the CDR3 is 14 residues. From germline, CDR1 is MNHEY and CDR2 SMNVEV (reference sequence). With 2 bases clipped from V and 8 bases from J, the junction kept 6 bases outside the gene matches. CDR3 nucleotide sequence: TGTGCCAGCAGTTTAGACAGGGGGTCGGTCGGCTACACCTTC. It encodes CASSLDRGSVGYTF.

The rearrangement joins TRBV2 to TRBJ1-6, with D possibly matching TRBD1 (5 bases). CDR1 is SNHLY, CDR2 FYNNEI, per germline. This CDR3 region has 15 residues. The V and J ends lost 5 bases and 8 bases respectively, with 16 bases between them. The CDR3 DNA reads as TGTGCCAGCAGTCGTGAGGCAGGGAGGGATTCACCCCTCCACTTT. Protein product: CASSREAGRDSPLHF.